This T cell receptor (beta chain) was retrieved from a study of T cell responses to AZD1222 COVID-19 vaccine. Study conclusions and caveats: Baseline seropositivity occurred in only 5 or 6 AZD1222 recipients. Donors were largely white British and mainly female; clonal diversity was possibly underestimated.

TCRdb's copy holds only in-frame clones and misses some; the assay was immunoSEQ multiplex PCR. The sample has approximately 150,000 clones, 85% to 90% seen once; the top ten hold 1.5% to 2%. V dropped 5 bases and J dropped 0 bases, with 8 bases sitting between them. The germline CDR1 and CDR2 sequences are MNHEY and SMNVEV (reference sequence). The CDR3 is 14 residues long. This clone has only one observation. Its specificity is not known. The rearrangement uses TRBV27 and TRBJ1-5; no clear D. The sequencing used peripheral blood, collected on day 0 of AZD1222 vaccination. The receptor was derived from an adult in good health. The CDR3 loop is CASSGGHSNQPQHF. The CDR3 DNA is TGTGCCAGCAGTGGCGGCCATAGCAATCAGCCCCAGCATTTT.